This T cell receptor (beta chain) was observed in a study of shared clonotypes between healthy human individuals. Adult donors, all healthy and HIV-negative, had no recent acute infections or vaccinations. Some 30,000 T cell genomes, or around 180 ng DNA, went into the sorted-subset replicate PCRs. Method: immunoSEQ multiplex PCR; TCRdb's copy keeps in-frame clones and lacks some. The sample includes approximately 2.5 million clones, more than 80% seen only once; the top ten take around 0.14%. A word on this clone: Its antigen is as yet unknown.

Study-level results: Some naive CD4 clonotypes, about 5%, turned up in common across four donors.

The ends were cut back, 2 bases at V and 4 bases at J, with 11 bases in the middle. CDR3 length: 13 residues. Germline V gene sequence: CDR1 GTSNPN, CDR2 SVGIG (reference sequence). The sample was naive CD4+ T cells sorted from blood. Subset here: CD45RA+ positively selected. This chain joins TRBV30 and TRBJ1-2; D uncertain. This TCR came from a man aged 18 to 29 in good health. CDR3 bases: TGTGCCTGGAGTATTGGGGAACTCTATGGCTACACCTTC. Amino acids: CAWSIGELYGYTF.